The clone carrying this T cell receptor (beta chain) was observed a few times. Its target is not known. After isolation, RNA underwent reverse transcription to generate cDNA as the sequencing template. The method was immunoSEQ multiplex PCR; TCRdb's version includes in-frame clones alone and lacks a portion of them. Of about 74,000 clones in the sample, 29% are singletons; the top ten hold 14% to 15%. Treatment here: oral pan-JAK inhibitor, 5-10 mg twice daily. Germline V gene data show CDR1 as SQVTM and CDR2 as ANQGSEA. V lost 7 bases and J 5 bases, leaving 14 bases between the germline ends. CDR3 length: 12 residues. This sample is drawn from a study of CD8+ T cells in alopecia areata. Study-level background: Among treated patients, oral tofacitinib was administered at 5 to 10 mg twice daily.

Study observations and caveats: It was observed that many expanded lesional clones persisted in scalp and blood during tofacitinib. More clonal than normal scalp was lesional scalp, particularly alopecia totalis/universalis. In patients, TCRs were shared less clearly than in mice, and HLA may possibly be involved.

This chain links TRBV29-1 with TRBJ2-5; maybe TRBD1 (7 bases). Material: CD8+ T cells sorted from blood, obtained at week 4, from a patient treated with tofacitinib. This clonotype was sampled from a human donor with alopecia areata. In DNA, the CDR3 is TGCAGCGCTAAACAGGGGAGGGAGACCCAGTACTTC. Translation: CSAKQGRETQYF. The full variable domain, in which reference TRBV29-1 and TRBJ2-5 provide the parts outside the CDR3, is SAVISQKPSRDICQRGTSLTIQCQVDSQVTMMFWYRQQPGQSLTLIATANQGSEATYESGFVIDKFPISRPNLTFSTLTVSNMSPEDSSIYLCSAKQGRETQYFGPGTRLLVL.